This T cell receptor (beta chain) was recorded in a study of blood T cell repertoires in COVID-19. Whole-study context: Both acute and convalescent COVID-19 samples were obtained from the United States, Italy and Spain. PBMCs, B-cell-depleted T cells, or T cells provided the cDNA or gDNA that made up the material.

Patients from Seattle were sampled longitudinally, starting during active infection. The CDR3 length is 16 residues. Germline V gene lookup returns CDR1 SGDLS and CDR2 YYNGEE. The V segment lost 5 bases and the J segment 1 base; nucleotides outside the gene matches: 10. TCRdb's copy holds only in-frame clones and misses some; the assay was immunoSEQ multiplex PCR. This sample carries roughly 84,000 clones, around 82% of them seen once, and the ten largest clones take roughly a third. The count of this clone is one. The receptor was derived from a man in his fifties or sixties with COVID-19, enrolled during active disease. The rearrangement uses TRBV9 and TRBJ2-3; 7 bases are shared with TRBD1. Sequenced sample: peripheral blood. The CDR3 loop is CASSERGRGGTDTQYF. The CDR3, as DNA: TGTGCCAGCAGTGAAAGGGGGCGAGGGGGCACAGATACGCAGTATTTT.